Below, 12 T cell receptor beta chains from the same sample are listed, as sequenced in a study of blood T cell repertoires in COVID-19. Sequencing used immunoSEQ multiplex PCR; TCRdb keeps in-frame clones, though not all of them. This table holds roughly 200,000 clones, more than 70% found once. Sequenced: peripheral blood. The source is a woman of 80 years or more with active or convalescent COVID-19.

The CDR3 DNA reads as TGCGCCAGCAGCCAATTACCGGGACAGGGCGGTTCACCCCTCCACTTT. This gives the protein CASSQLPGQGGSPLHF. The gene calls are TRBV4-3 and TRBJ1-6; 9 nucleotides line up with TRBD1. In germline, CDR1 is LGHNA, CDR2 YSLEER. V lost 2 bases to trimming and J lost 9 bases; unmatched junction nucleotides: 8. The CDR3 has 16 residues.

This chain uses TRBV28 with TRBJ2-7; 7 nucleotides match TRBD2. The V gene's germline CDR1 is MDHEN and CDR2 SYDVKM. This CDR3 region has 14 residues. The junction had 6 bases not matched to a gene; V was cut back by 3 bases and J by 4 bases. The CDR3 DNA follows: TGTGCCAGCAGTTTCAAGGGGAGGGAGTACGAGCAGTACTTC. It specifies CASSFKGREYEQYF.

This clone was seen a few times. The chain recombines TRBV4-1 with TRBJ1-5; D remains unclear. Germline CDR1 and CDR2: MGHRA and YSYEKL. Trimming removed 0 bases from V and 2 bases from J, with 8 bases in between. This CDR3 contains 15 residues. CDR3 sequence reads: CASSQDSGGNQPQHF. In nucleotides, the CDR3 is TGCGCCAGCAGCCAAGATAGTGGTGGCAATCAGCCCCAGCATTTT.

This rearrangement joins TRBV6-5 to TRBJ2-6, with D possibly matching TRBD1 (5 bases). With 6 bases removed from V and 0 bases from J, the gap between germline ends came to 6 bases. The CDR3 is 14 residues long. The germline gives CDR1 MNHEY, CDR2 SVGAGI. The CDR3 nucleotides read TGTGCCAGCAGAGACAGCTCTGGGGCCAACGTCCTGACTTTC. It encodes CASRDSSGANVLTF.

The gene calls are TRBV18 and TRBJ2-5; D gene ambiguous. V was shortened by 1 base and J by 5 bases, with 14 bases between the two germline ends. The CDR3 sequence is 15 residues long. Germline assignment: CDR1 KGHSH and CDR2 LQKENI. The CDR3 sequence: CASSPLPGPRETQYF. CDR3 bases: TGTGCCAGCTCACCACTACCAGGCCCCAGGGAGACCCAGTACTTC.

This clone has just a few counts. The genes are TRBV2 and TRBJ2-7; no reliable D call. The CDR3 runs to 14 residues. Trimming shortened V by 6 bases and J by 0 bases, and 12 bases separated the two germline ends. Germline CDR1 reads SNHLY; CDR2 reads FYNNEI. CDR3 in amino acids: CASSPSESSYEQYF. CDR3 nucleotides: TGTGCCAGCAGCCCAAGTGAGAGCTCCTACGAGCAGTACTTC.

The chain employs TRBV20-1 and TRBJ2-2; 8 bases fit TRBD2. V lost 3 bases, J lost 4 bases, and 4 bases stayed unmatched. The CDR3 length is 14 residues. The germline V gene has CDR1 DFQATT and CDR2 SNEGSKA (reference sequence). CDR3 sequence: CSASPGTSTGELFF. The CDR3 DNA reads TGCAGTGCTAGTCCCGGGACTAGCACCGGGGAGCTGTTTTTT.

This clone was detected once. CDR3 sequence: CAIRGTDPPDSGANVLTF. The CDR3 nucleotides are TGTGCCATCAGGGGGACAGACCCACCCGACTCTGGGGCCAACGTCCTGACTTTC. This chain links TRBV10-3 with TRBJ2-6, with 7 bases that match TRBD1. The germline V gene encodes CDR1 ENHRY and CDR2 SYGVKD. V gave up 6 bases and J gave up 0 bases; unmatched junction bases: 11. The CDR3 spans 18 residues.

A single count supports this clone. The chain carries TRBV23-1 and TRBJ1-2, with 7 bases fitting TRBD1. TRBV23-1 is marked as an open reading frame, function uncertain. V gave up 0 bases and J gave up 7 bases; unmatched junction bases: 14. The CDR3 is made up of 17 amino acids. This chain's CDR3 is CASSQSNIRGRRCGYTF. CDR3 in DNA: TGCGCCAGCAGTCAATCCAATATAAGGGGGCGTCGATGTGGCTACACCTTC.

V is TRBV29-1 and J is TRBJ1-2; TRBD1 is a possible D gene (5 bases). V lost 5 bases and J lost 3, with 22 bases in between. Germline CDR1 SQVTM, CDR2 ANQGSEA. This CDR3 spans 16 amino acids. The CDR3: CSVQRRQTQSDYGYTF. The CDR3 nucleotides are TGCAGCGTTCAAAGGCGACAGACCCAGTCTGACTATGGCTACACCTTC.

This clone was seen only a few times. In DNA form, the CDR3 reads TGTGCCATCACCATAGACCCAGGGGCTGGGGCCAACGTCCTGACTTTC. Protein product: CAITIDPGAGANVLTF. This chain links TRBV10-3 with TRBJ2-6; D possibly corresponds to TRBD1 (6 bases). The CDR3 covers 16 residues. The germline CDR1 and CDR2 sequences are ENHRY and SYGVKD. The germline V and J ends were trimmed by 7 bases and 2 bases, with 15 bases remaining between them.

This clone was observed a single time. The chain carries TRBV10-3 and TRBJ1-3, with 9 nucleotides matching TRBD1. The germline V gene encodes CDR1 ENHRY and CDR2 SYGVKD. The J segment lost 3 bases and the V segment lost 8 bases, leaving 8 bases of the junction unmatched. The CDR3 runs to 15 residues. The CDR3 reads CAIAGQGRGGNTIYF. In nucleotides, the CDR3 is TGTGCCATCGCGGGACAGGGTAGGGGTGGAAACACCATATATTTT.